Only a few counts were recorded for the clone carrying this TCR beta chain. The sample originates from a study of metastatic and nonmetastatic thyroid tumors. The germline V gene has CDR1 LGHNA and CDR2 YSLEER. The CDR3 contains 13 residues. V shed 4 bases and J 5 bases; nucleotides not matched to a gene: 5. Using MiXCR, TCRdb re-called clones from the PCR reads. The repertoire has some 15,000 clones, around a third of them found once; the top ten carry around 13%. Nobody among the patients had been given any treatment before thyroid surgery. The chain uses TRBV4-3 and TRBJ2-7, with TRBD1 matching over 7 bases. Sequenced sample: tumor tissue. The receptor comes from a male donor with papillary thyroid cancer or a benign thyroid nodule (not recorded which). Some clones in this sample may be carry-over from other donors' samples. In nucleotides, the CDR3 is TGCGCCAGCAGCCCTGAGGGGGCGGACGAGCAGTACTTC. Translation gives CASSPEGADEQYF.